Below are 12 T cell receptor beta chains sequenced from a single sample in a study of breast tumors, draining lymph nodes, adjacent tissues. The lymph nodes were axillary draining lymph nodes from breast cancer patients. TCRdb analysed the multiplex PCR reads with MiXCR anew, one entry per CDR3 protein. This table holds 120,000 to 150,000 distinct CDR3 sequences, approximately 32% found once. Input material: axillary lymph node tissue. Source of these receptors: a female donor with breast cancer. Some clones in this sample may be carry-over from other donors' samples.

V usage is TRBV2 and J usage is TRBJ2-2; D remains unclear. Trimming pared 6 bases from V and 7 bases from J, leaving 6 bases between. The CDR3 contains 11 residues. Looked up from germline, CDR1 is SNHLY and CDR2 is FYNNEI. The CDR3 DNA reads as TGTGCCAGCAGGGCTAGCGGGGAGCTGTTTTTT. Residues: CASRASGELFF.

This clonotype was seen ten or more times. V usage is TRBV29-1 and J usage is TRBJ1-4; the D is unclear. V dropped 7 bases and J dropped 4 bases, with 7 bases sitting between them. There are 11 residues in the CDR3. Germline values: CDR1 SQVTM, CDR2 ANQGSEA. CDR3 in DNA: TGCAGCGCCCTCGTTAATGAAAAACTGTTTTTT. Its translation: CSALVNEKLFF.

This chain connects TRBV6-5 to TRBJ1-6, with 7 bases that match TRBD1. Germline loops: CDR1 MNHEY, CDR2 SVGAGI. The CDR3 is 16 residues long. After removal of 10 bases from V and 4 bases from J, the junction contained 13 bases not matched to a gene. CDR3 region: CANSSPGQAYNSPLHF. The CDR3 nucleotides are TGTGCCAATAGCTCGCCCGGACAGGCTTATAATTCACCCCTCCACTTT.

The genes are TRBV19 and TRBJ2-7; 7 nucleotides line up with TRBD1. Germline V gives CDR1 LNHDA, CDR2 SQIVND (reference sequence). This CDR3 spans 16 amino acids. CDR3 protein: CASGISLPGQAYEQYV. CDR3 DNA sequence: TGTGCCAGTGGTATATCCCTCCCCGGACAGGCCTACGAGCAGTACGTC.

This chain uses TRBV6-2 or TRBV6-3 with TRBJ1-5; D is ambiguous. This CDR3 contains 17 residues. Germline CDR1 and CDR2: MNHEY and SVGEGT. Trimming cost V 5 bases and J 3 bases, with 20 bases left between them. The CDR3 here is CASSHLLDGKDNQPQHF. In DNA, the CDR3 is TGTGCCAGCAGTCACCTGCTGGACGGGAAAGACAATCAGCCCCAGCATTTT.

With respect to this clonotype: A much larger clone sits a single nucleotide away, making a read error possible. For the CDR3, the DNA is TGTGCCAGTGCCGTAGGGCTATCGGGGGGAAGCGGATACCGACCCTCCAATGAGCAGTTCTTC. Its protein product is CASAVGLSGGSGYRPSNEQFF. This chain uses TRBV19 with TRBJ2-1, with 7 bases matching TRBD2. The CDR3 length is 21 residues. Looked up from germline, CDR1 is LNHDA and CDR2 is SQIVND (reference sequence). V was pared by 8 bases and J by 6 bases, with 31 bases of the junction left unmatched.

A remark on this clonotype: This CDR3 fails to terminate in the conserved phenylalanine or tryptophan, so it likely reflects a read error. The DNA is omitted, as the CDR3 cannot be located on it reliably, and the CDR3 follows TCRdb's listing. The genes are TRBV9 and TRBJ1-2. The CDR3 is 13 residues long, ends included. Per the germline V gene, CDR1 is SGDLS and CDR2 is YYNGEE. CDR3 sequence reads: CASMPDGNYGYTS.

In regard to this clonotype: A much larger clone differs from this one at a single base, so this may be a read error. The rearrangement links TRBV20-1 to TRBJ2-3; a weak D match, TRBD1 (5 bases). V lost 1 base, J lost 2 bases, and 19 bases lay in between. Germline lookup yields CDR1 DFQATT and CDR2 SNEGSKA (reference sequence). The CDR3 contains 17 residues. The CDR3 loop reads CSARGINRQGFTDTQYF. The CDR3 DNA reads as TGCAGTGCTAGAGGTATAAATCGGCAGGGATTCACAGATACGCAGTATTTT.

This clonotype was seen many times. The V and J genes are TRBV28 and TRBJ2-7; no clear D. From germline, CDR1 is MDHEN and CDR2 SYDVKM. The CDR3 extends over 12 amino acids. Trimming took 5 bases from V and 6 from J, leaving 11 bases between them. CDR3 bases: TGTGCCAGCAGTGAGAGAACCGGCGAGCAGTACTTC. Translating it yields CASSERTGEQYF.

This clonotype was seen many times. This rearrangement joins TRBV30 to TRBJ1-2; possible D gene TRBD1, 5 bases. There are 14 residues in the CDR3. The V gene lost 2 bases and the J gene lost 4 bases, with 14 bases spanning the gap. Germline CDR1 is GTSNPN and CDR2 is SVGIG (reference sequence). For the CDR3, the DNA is TGTGCCTGGAGTCGGGACGTAGGTAGCTATGGCTACACCTTC. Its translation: CAWSRDVGSYGYTF.

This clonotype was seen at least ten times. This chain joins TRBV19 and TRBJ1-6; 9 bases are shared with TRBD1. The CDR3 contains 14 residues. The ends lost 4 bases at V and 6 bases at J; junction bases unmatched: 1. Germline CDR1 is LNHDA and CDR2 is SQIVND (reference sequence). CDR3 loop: CASSRTGANSPLHF. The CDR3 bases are TGTGCCAGTAGTAGGACAGGGGCTAATTCACCCCTCCACTTT. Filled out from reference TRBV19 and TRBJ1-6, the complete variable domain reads DGGITQSPKYLFRKEGQNVTLSCEQNLNHDAMYWYRQDPGQGLRLIYYSQIVNDFQKGDIAEGYSVSREKKESFPLTVTSAQKNPTAFYLCASSRTGANSPLHFGNGTRLTVT.

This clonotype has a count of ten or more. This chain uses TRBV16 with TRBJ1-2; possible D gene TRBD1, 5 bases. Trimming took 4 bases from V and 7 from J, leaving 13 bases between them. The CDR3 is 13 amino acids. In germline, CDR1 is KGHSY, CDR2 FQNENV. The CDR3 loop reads CASSPTVTGGYTF. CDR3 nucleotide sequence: TGTGCCAGCAGCCCGACAGTTACGGGTGGCTACACCTTC.